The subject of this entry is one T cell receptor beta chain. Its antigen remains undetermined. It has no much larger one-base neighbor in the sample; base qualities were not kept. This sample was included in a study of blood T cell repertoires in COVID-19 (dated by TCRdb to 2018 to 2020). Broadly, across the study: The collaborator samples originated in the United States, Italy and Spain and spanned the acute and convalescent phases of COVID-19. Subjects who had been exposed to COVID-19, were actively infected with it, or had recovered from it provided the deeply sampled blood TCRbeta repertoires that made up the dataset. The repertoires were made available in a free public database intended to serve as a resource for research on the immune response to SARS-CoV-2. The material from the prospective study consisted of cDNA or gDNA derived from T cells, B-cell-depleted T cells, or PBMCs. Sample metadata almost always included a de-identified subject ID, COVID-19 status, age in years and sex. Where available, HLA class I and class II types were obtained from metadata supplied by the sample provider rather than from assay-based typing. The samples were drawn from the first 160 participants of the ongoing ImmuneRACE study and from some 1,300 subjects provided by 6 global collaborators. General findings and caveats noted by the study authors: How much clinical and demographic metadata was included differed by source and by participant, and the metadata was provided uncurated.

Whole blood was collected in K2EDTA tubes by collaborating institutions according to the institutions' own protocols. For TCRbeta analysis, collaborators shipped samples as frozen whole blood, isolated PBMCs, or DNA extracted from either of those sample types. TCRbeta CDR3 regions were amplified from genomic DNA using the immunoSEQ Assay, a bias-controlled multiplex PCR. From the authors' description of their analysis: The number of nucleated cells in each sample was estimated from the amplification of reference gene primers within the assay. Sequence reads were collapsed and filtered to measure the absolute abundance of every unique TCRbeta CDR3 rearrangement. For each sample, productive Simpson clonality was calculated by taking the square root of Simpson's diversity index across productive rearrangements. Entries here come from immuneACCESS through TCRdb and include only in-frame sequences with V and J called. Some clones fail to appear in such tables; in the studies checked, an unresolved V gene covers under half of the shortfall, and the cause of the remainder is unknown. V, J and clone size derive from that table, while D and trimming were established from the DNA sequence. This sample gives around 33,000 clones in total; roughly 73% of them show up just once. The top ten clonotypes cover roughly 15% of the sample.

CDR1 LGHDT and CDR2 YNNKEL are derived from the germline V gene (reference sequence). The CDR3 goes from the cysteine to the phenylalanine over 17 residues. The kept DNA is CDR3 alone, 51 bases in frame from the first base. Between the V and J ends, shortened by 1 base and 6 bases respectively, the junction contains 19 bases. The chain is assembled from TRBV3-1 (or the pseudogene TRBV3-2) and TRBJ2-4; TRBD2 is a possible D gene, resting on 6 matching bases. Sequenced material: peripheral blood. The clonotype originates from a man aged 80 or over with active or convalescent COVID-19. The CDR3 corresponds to CASSQVSFGAGRNIQYF. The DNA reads TGTGCCAGCAGCCAAGTTTCGTTCGGCGCGGGGAGAAACATTCAGTACTTC.